These 17 T cell receptor beta chains share one sample of origin, sequenced in a study of graft-versus-host responses after intestinal transplantation. The antigens of these receptors remain unknown. Profiling relied on immunoSEQ multiplex PCR, and the TCRdb table lists in-frame clones only, not all of them. The sample records 84,000 or so clones, 80% to 90% being singletons. The source material was unstimulated CD8+ T cells sorted from spleen or lymph node cells, sampled before transplant. Receptors originate from a human donor who was the organ donor for an intestinal transplant.

The count of this clone is one. The chain links TRBV28 to TRBJ2-5, with TRBD2 as a possible D gene (7 bases). Germline V lookup: CDR1 MDHEN, CDR2 SYDVKM. V shed 5 bases and J shed 5 bases, with 24 bases lying between them. The CDR3 length is 17 residues. CDR3 in DNA: TGTGCCAGCAGTGCCACCCCTTTGGTGGGGGGGCCTGAGACCCAGTACTTC. Protein product: CASSATPLVGGPETQYF.

This clone was found once. The chain carries TRBV6-1 and TRBJ2-1; the match to TRBD1 covers 8 bases. The CDR3 has 12 amino acids. The V gene's germline CDR1 is MNHNS and CDR2 SASEGT. The V gene end was trimmed by 10 bases and the J gene end by 9 bases; junction bases not matched to a gene: 8. The CDR3: CATPQGTGEQFF. CDR3 nucleotide sequence: TGTGCCACCCCTCAGGGGACAGGTGAGCAGTTCTTC.

This clone was seen only a few times. CDR3 amino acids: CASRDGGGSYEQYF. The CDR3 DNA sequence: TGTGCCAGCCGCGACGGGGGGGGCTCCTACGAGCAGTACTTC. The rearrangement joins TRBV7-2 to TRBJ2-7; 8 bases map to TRBD2. V was clipped by 8 bases and J by 0 bases; unmatched bases: 6. Germline CDR1 and CDR2: SGHTA and FQGNSA. The CDR3 runs to 14 residues.

This chain connects TRBV29-1 to TRBJ2-7; TRBD2 might be the D (5 bases). V lost 4 bases and J lost 6, with 16 bases in between. CDR1 is SQVTM, CDR2 ANQGSEA, per germline. The CDR3 is made up of 13 amino acids. The CDR3: CSVGEGRTLEQYF. In DNA, the CDR3 is TGCAGCGTTGGAGAGGGAAGGACCCTCGAGCAGTACTTC.

V gene TRBV15 combines with J gene TRBJ2-2, with 8 bases identical to TRBD2. The V and J ends lost 9 bases and 5 bases, in that order; junction bases with no gene match: 2. Germline V gives CDR1 LNHNV, CDR2 YYDKDF (reference sequence). The CDR3 runs 12 residues. CDR3 coding DNA: TGTGCCACACTAGCGGCTACCGGGGAGCTGTTTTTT. It yields the protein CATLAATGELFF.

In regard to this clone: Other DNA sequences in this sample translate to the same CDR3. The chain is built from TRBV7-9 and TRBJ1-1; D not resolved. This CDR3 spans 11 amino acids. Germline V gene lookup returns CDR1 SEHNR and CDR2 FQNEAQ (reference sequence). Trimming left V 1 base short and J 5 bases short, with 2 bases between. The CDR3 DNA is TGTGCCAGCAGCTTAGTTACTGAAGCTTTCTTT. Translated, it gives CASSLVTEAFF.

The V gene is TRBV7-3, the J gene TRBJ2-7; 10 bases are shared with TRBD1. The CDR3 is 14 amino acids. The trim removed 10 bases at V and 5 bases at J, leaving 11 bases unmatched. The germline V gene encodes CDR1 SGHTA and CDR2 FQGTGA. CDR3 sequence reads: CANDTGTGVHEQYF. The CDR3 nucleotides are TGTGCCAACGATACCGGGACAGGGGTACACGAGCAGTACTTC.

V is TRBV5-4 and J is TRBJ2-6; D call uncertain. Trimming removed 4 bases from V and 2 bases from J, with 16 bases in between. The CDR3 extends over 17 amino acids. Germline V gene sequence: CDR1 SGHNT, CDR2 YYREEE (reference sequence). CDR3 sequence reads: CASSLRSSAPGANVLTF. The CDR3 DNA reads as TGTGCCAGCAGCCTTAGATCATCTGCGCCTGGGGCCAACGTCCTGACTTTC.

The J gene is TRBJ2-6, the V gene TRBV2; D is possibly TRBD1 (5 bases). Trimming took 6 bases from V and 0 from J, leaving 18 bases between them. The CDR3 is 18 residues long. CDR1 and CDR2 from the germline V gene are SNHLY and FYNNEI. The CDR3 DNA reads TGTGCCAGCAGGGCCCCCGCAGGGCTGTTCTCTGGGGCCAACGTCCTGACTTTC. It specifies CASRAPAGLFSGANVLTF.

This sequence joins TRBV19 and TRBJ1-1; D is uncertain. The V end was cut by 2 bases, the J end by 5 bases, with 18 bases between. Germline lookup yields CDR1 LNHDA and CDR2 SQIVND (reference sequence). CDR3 length equals 16 residues. The CDR3 protein is CASSIRRFGGVTEAFF. DNA for the CDR3: TGTGCCAGTAGTATAAGGAGATTCGGTGGGGTTACTGAAGCTTTCTTT.

This sequence joins TRBV6-1 and TRBJ2-7, with 7 bases lining up with TRBD1. CDR3 length: 15 residues. After removal of 4 bases from V and 3 bases from J, the junction contained 9 bases not matched to a gene. Germline V CDR1 and CDR2: MNHNS, SASEGT. The CDR3 reads CASSGDTAGGYEQYF. For the CDR3, the DNA is TGTGCCAGCAGTGGAGATACAGCAGGGGGCTACGAGCAGTACTTC.

This chain uses TRBV14 with TRBJ2-3, with D unclear. The ends were cut back, 0 bases at V and 0 bases at J, with 13 bases in the middle. From germline, CDR1 is SGHDN and CDR2 FVKESK. The CDR3 is 17 residues long. This chain's CDR3 is CASSQDHRGPSTDTQYF. The CDR3 nucleotides read TGTGCCAGCAGCCAAGATCATCGCGGCCCTAGCACAGATACGCAGTATTTT.

The chain is built from TRBV4-1 and TRBJ1-1; D might be TRBD1 (5 bases). This CDR3 comprises 18 residues. V shed 2 bases and J shed 2 bases, with 21 bases lying between them. From germline, CDR1 is MGHRA and CDR2 YSYEKL. The CDR3 region is CASSQTPHLRGVNTEAFF. DNA for the CDR3: TGCGCCAGCAGCCAAACTCCTCACCTTAGGGGAGTTAACACTGAAGCTTTCTTT.

The chain is built from TRBV7-8 and TRBJ1-1; 9 bases are a match to TRBD1. This CDR3 comprises 16 residues. The germline V gene encodes CDR1 SGHVS and CDR2 FQNEAQ. Unmatched junction bases numbered 18, after V lost 5 bases and J lost 11 bases. CDR3 region: CASSNTRDRVGEGAFF. The CDR3 region has the DNA TGTGCCAGCAGCAACACCCGGGACAGGGTGGGGGAAGGGGCTTTCTTT.

The chain has TRBV2 and TRBJ2-1; 9 nucleotides line up with TRBD1. CDR1 is SNHLY and CDR2 is FYNNEI in the germline V gene. V lost 3 bases to trimming and J lost 2 bases; unmatched junction nucleotides: 2. The CDR3 runs 15 residues. The CDR3: CASSDTGGTYNEQFF. The DNA for the CDR3 is TGTGCCAGCAGTGACACAGGGGGCACCTACAATGAGCAGTTCTTC.

With regard to this clone: The sample has other DNA sequences that encode this CDR3 too. V usage is TRBV6-4 and J usage is TRBJ1-1; maybe TRBD1 (5 bases). Trimming took 4 bases from V and 4 from J, leaving 10 bases between them. The germline CDR1 and CDR2 sequences are MRHNA and SNTAGT. The CDR3 runs to 13 residues. CDR3 nucleotide sequence: TGTGCCAGCAGTGTTTCCAGGGCCACTGAAGCTTTCTTT. This translates into CASSVSRATEAFF.

This chain connects TRBV11-2 to TRBJ1-1; D possibly corresponds to TRBD1 (5 bases). Germline V gene lookup returns CDR1 SGHAT and CDR2 FQNNGV. The CDR3 spans 14 residues. The germline V and J ends were trimmed by 0 bases and 6 bases, with 11 bases remaining between them. The CDR3 protein is CASSLDGGVAEAFF. The CDR3 DNA is TGTGCCAGCAGCTTAGACGGGGGAGTGGCTGAAGCTTTCTTT.